The rows below give T cell receptor beta chains drawn from one sample of a study of PD-L1 blockade in urothelial cancer. The repertoire was sequenced with immunoSEQ multiplex PCR; TCRdb's copy has only in-frame clones and lacks some. The sample has roughly 42,000 clones; approximately 77% are singletons. This specimen consisted of PBMCs, obtained around atezolizumab (anti-PD-L1) treatment. Every receptor here comes from a man aged 70-80 years with urothelial cancer. Both conserved end residues are part of each CDR3. D genes are given only for firm matches. Clone sizes are given selectively: once, few, many, or a class where the clone is expanded.

TRBJ2-3 TRBV9 NA NA TGTGCCAGCAGCGAAAGCGGTGCTAGGGCAGATACGCAGTATTTT CASSESGARADTQYF
TRBJ2-3 TRBV5-4 NA NA TGTGCCAGCAGAGGGGCGCACATTAGCGGAGCAAGCACAGATACGCAGTATTTT CASRGAHISGASTDTQYF
TRBJ1-5 TRBV19 TRBD1 NA TGTGCCAGTAGTACCAGACAGGGGGCAGATCAGCCCCAGCATTTT CASSTRQGADQPQHF
TRBJ2-7 TRBV28 NA NA TGTGCCAGCAGTTTCGAGGCGGCCTACGAGCAGTACTTC CASSFEAAYEQYF
TRBJ2-2 TRBV7-9 NA NA TGTGCCAGCAGCTTAGACGGTAACACCGGGGAGCTGTTTTTT CASSLDGNTGELFF
TRBJ1-3 TRBV9 NA NA TGTGCCAGCAGCGTAGCCTTCGGGGGTGGAAACACCATATATTTT CASSVAFGGGNTIYF
TRBJ2-7 TRBV27 TRBD2 NA TGTGCCAGCAGTTTATGGGCGGGAGGCCTGTGGGAGCAGTACTTC CASSLWAGGLWEQYF
TRBJ2-4 TRBV5-3 TRBD1 NA TGTGCCAGAAGCTTGGTATCGACAGGGGGCGAAGGATTGGCCAAAAACATTCAGTACTTC CARSLVSTGGEGLAKNIQYF
TRBJ2-1 TRBV7-3 NA NA TGTGCCAGCAGCTCTGCGGTGACTTCGTACAATGAGCAGTTCTTC CASSSAVTSYNEQFF
TRBJ2-2 TRBV27 TRBD1 NA TGTGCCAGCAGTTTCTCTCTAGGACAGGGGGACACCGGGGAGCTGTTTTTT CASSFSLGQGDTGELFF
TRBJ2-7 TRBV5-6 TRBD2 NA TGTGCCAGCAGCTTACCTAGCGGGAGTTACGAGCAGTACTTC CASSLPSGSYEQYF
TRBJ1-1 TRBV2 NA NA TGTGCCAGCGGAGAGGACAGACTAAACACTGAAGCTTTCTTT CASGEDRLNTEAFF
TRBJ2-1 TRBV19 TRBD2 NA TGTGCCAGTAGTATAACGCGGGCTAGCGGAGACAATGAGCAGTTCTTC CASSITRASGDNEQFF
TRBJ2-5 TRBV7-2 TRBD1 NA TGTGCCAGCAGTTTTGGACAGGGGTCACAAGAGACCCAGTACTTC CASSFGQGSQETQYF
TRBJ2-1 TRBV4-3 TRBD2 NA TGCGCCAGCAGCCATAAATTAGCGGGAGGGAACAATGAGCAGTTCTTC CASSHKLAGGNNEQFF
TRBJ2-7 TRBV4-3 TRBD1 few TGCGCCAGCAGCCAAGAAGAGGACAGGGGCCACGAGCAGTACTTC CASSQEEDRGHEQYF
TRBJ1-1 TRBV28 TRBD1 few TGTGCCAGCCTGGGGGACAGGTCTCGGAACACTGAAGCTTTCTTT CASLGDRSRNTEAFF
TRBJ1-1 TRBV9 NA NA TGTGCCAGCAGCGGACAAGCCCAGAACACTGAAGCTTTCTTT CASSGQAQNTEAFF
TRBJ2-7 TRBV6-6 TRBD1 NA TGTGCCAGCAGGCGAACGAGGGACAGCTACGAGCAGTACTTC CASRRTRDSYEQYF
TRBJ1-5 TRBV27 NA NA TGTGCCAGCAGTTGGGCAGACAATCAGCCCCAGCATTTT CASSWADNQPQHF
TRBJ2-5 TRBV19 TRBD2 once TGTGCCAGTAGTACCCCATCGGGGACTAATCTACAAGAGACCCAGTACTTC CASSTPSGTNLQETQYF
TRBJ1-2 TRBV19 NA NA TGTGCCAGTAACCGGGACAACTCTAACTATGGCTACACCTTC CASNRDNSNYGYTF
TRBJ2-3 TRBV19 TRBD2 NA TGTGCCACCTCAGCAGTGGGACTAGCGGGCACAGATACGCAGTATTTT CATSAVGLAGTDTQYF
TRBJ2-2 TRBV27 TRBD2 NA TGTGCCAGCAGTTTACGGAGAACTAGCGGGGGGAGGGGGGAGCTGTTTTTT CASSLRRTSGGRGELFF
TRBJ1-2 TRBV18 NA NA TGTGCCAGCTCAGCGTTCGACATCTACTATGGCTACACCTTC CASSAFDIYYGYTF
TRBJ1-1 TRBV5-4 NA NA TGTGCCAGCGGGCGGGGAGAGAACACTGAAGCTTTCTTT CASGRGENTEAFF
TRBJ2-3 TRBV6-1 TRBD2 NA TGTGCCAGCAGCCTAAGCGGGAGCCCAGATACGCAGTATTTT CASSLSGSPDTQYF
TRBJ1-2 TRBV15 NA NA TGTGCCACCAGCAGAGATCGGGGGAGGAGCTATGGCTACACCTTC CATSRDRGRSYGYTF